The 15 T cell receptor beta chains below come from one sample, sequenced in a study of blood T cell repertoires in COVID-19. Repertoires were generated with immunoSEQ multiplex PCR, while TCRdb's copy carries only in-frame clones and drops some. The profile covers 250,000 to 300,000 clones, with around 82% appearing a single time and about 3.4% taken by the ten largest. The sample taken for sequencing was peripheral blood. The source is a young woman with acute or convalescent COVID-19.

The chain couples TRBV7-9 to TRBJ1-1, with D maybe TRBD1 (5 bases). The CDR3 totals 14 residues. V shed 4 bases and J shed 7 bases, with 16 bases lying between them. The V gene's germline CDR1 is SEHNR and CDR2 FQNEAQ (reference sequence). The CDR3 loop is CASSSHPQAHEAFF. In DNA form, the CDR3 reads TGTGCCAGCAGCTCACACCCACAGGCCCATGAAGCTTTCTTT. Full variable domain (outside the CDR3, taken from reference TRBV7-9 and TRBJ1-1): DTGVSQNPRHKITKRGQNVTFRCDPISEHNRLYWYRQTLGQGPEFLTYFQNEAQLEKSRLLSDRFSAERPKGSFSTLEIQRTEQGDSAMYLCASSSHPQAHEAFFGQGTRLTVV.

This chain uses TRBV6-5 with TRBJ1-4; 10 nucleotides agree with TRBD1. This CDR3 contains 15 residues. Germline assignment: CDR1 MNHEY and CDR2 SVGAGI. J gave up 6 bases and V 6 bases, and 7 bases lay outside the gene matches. The CDR3: CASRPRTGGDEKLFF. CDR3 coding DNA: TGTGCCAGCAGGCCTCGGACAGGGGGGGATGAAAAACTGTTTTTT.

The CDR3 region has the DNA TGTGCCAGCAGCTCGCAGGCGGGGGGGAGTGAAAAACTGTTTTTT. This gives the protein CASSSQAGGSEKLFF. The J gene is TRBJ1-4, the V gene TRBV9, with TRBD1 as a possible D gene (5 bases). Trimming pared 4 bases from V and 7 bases from J, leaving 17 bases between. Germline V gene sequence: CDR1 SGDLS, CDR2 YYNGEE. The CDR3 has 15 residues.

The chain has TRBV19 and TRBJ2-7; 8 nucleotides match TRBD1. Germline V gene lookup returns CDR1 LNHDA and CDR2 SQIVND (reference sequence). The junction had 12 bases not matched to a gene; V was cut back by 5 bases and J by 3 bases. This CDR3 contains 16 residues. The CDR3 loop is CASSQRRTGLNYEQYF. DNA of the CDR3: TGTGCCAGTAGTCAAAGAAGGACAGGGCTGAACTACGAGCAGTACTTC.

This clone was detected a few times. The chain couples TRBV2 to TRBJ2-1; tentative D call: TRBD1 (5 bases). Germline CDR1 SNHLY, CDR2 FYNNEI. Trimming shortened V by 3 bases and J by 8 bases, and 8 bases separated the two germline ends. The CDR3 runs 12 residues. In DNA form, the CDR3 reads TGTGCCAGCAGTGAGCAGGGCGATGAGCAGTTCTTC. This gives the protein CASSEQGDEQFF.

The chain employs TRBV19 and TRBJ2-7; D is possibly TRBD2 (6 bases). In germline, CDR1 is LNHDA, CDR2 SQIVND (reference sequence). Trimming took 5 bases from V and 1 from J, leaving 12 bases between them. The length of the CDR3 is 14 residues. The CDR3: CASSWAGRSYEQYF. The CDR3 DNA reads as TGTGCCAGTAGTTGGGCGGGACGTTCCTACGAGCAGTACTTC.

This chain uses TRBV27 with TRBJ1-2; D is ambiguous. Per germline, CDR1 MNHEY and CDR2 SMNVEV (reference sequence). CDR3 length equals 13 residues. Between the trimmed V and J ends, which lost 5 bases and 0 bases, there was a span of 7 bases. CDR3 loop: CASSLRANYGYTF. The CDR3 DNA is TGTGCCAGCAGTCTGAGGGCTAACTATGGCTACACCTTC.

This clone was counted between two and nine times. The chain couples TRBV11-2 to TRBJ2-7; the D is unclear. Germline assignment: CDR1 SGHAT and CDR2 FQNNGV. V was clipped by 1 base and J by 0 bases, with 4 bases between them. CDR3 length: 13 amino acids. In nucleotides, the CDR3 is TGTGCCAGCAGCTTAGCGTCCTCCTACGAGCAGTACTTC. Encoded protein: CASSLASSYEQYF.

The CDR3 DNA sequence: TGCGCCAGCAGCCCCATGGGACAGGGGGACACTGAAGCTTTCTTT. It yields the protein CASSPMGQGDTEAFF. V and J are TRBV4-1 and TRBJ1-1, with 11 bases lining up with TRBD1. The CDR3 contains 15 residues. CDR1 is MGHRA, CDR2 YSYEKL, per germline. The V gene end was trimmed by 4 bases and the J gene end by 3 bases; junction bases not matched to a gene: 4.

This sequence joins TRBV12-1 and TRBJ1-4. TRBV12-1 is flagged as a pseudogene. This CDR3 comprises 17 residues. The CDR3 bases are TGTGCCAGCAGCGAGGAGGCATCGAACCCAACTAATGAAAAACTGTTTTTT. Amino acids: CASSEEASNPTNEKLFF.

The chain combines TRBV7-2 with TRBJ1-1, with D tentatively TRBD1 (6 bases). The germline V gene has CDR1 SGHTA and CDR2 FQGNSA. V was pared by 1 base and J by 10 bases, with 19 bases between. This CDR3 is 15 amino acids long. The CDR3, as DNA: TGTGCCAGCAGCTTAGGTCGGCAGGGGATTGTTACAGCTTTCTTT. This encodes CASSLGRQGIVTAFF.

The chain uses TRBV27 and TRBJ2-7, with 7 positions matching TRBD2. Looked up from germline, CDR1 is MNHEY and CDR2 is SMNVEV (reference sequence). The CDR3 sequence is 14 residues long. After removal of 8 bases from V and 9 bases from J, the junction contained 16 bases not matched to a gene. The CDR3 region has the DNA TGTGCCAGCGGGCCGAGGGGTAGCGGGTCAGGGCAGTACTTC. It encodes CASGPRGSGSGQYF.

The chain has TRBV6-6 and TRBJ1-2; D is unclear. The germline gives CDR1 MNHNY, CDR2 SVGAGI (reference sequence). The CDR3 has 13 residues. Trimming took 6 bases from V and 4 from J, leaving 12 bases between them. The CDR3: CASSSRELYGYTF. CDR3 DNA sequence: TGTGCCAGCAGCAGCCGGGAACTCTATGGCTACACCTTC.

The CDR3 region is CASVPLGTGWKRTEAFF. Written as DNA, the CDR3 is TGTGCCAGCGTACCCCTCGGGACAGGGTGGAAAAGGACTGAAGCTTTCTTT. The chain recombines TRBV27 with TRBJ1-1, with TRBD1 matching 9 bases. In germline, CDR1 is MNHEY, CDR2 SMNVEV (reference sequence). V lost 8 bases, J lost 5 bases, and 18 bases stayed unmatched. The CDR3 is 17 amino acids.

The gene calls are TRBV6-2 or TRBV6-3 and TRBJ2-3, with 10 bases fitting TRBD2. The CDR3 runs 16 residues. Germline CDR1 MNHEY, CDR2 SVGEGT. V dropped 5 bases and J dropped 5; count of bases not matched to a gene: 10. CDR3 coding DNA: TGTGCCAGCAGTCCATCCCTAGCGGGAGCTCTAGATACGCAGTATTTT. Residues: CASSPSLAGALDTQYF.